Shown below are 9 T cell receptor beta chains from a single sample sequenced in a study of technical replicates of blood from a few donors. Assay: immunoSEQ multiplex PCR; the TCRdb copy retains only in-frame clones and omits some. Here the sample spans nearly 90,000 clones, 95% being singletons. Sequenced sample: T cells isolated from PBMCs. The receptor set was obtained from a human donor in good health.

This clone was observed once. The rearrangement links TRBV28 to TRBJ2-7; D gene uncertain. The V end lost 6 bases, the J end lost 2 bases, and 8 bases lay between the germline ends. Germline assignment: CDR1 MDHEN and CDR2 SYDVKM. CDR3 length: 12 amino acids. This CDR3 is CASSSFTYEQYF. In nucleotides, the CDR3 is TGTGCCAGCAGCTCCTTTACCTACGAGCAGTACTTC. Based on the CDR3 plus reference TRBV28 and TRBJ2-7, the full variable domain is DVKVTQSSRYLVKRTGEKVFLECVQDMDHENMFWYRQDPGLGLRLIYFSYDVKMKEKGDIPEGYSVSREKKERFSLILESASTNQTSMYLCASSSFTYEQYFGPGTRLTVT.

The genes are TRBV5-6 and TRBJ2-5; 8 bases line up with TRBD2. CDR1 is SGHDT, CDR2 YYEEEE, per germline. This CDR3 region has 15 residues. V lost 1 base and J lost 1; bases outside the gene matches: 3. The CDR3 here is CASSLFREGQETQYF. CDR3 coding DNA: TGTGCCAGCAGCTTGTTTCGGGAGGGCCAAGAGACCCAGTACTTC. Combining the CDR3 with reference TRBV5-6 and TRBJ2-5 gives the whole variable domain DAGVTQSPTHLIKTRGQQVTLRCSPKSGHDTVSWYQQALGQGPQFIFQYYEEEERQRGNFPDRFSGHQFPNYSSELNVNALLLGDSALYLCASSLFREGQETQYFGPGTRLLVL.

The rearrangement joins TRBV19 to TRBJ1-3; 9 bases map to TRBD1. V dropped 10 bases and J dropped 0; count of bases not matched to a gene: 4. The CDR3 covers 14 residues. The germline V gene encodes CDR1 LNHDA and CDR2 SQIVND (reference sequence). The CDR3, as DNA: TGTGCCACCGGGACAGGGATCTCTGGAAACACCATATATTTT. As protein: CATGTGISGNTIYF. The full variable domain, its missing parts supplied by reference TRBV19 and TRBJ1-3, is DGGITQSPKYLFRKEGQNVTLSCEQNLNHDAMYWYRQDPGQGLRLIYYSQIVNDFQKGDIAEGYSVSREKKESFPLTVTSAQKNPTAFYLCATGTGISGNTIYFGEGSWLTVV.

This clone was picked up one time. This rearrangement joins TRBV7-9 to TRBJ2-7; D is perhaps TRBD1 (6 bases). Trimming pared 5 bases from V and 3 bases from J, leaving 14 bases between. Germline V gene lookup returns CDR1 SEHNR and CDR2 FQNEAQ (reference sequence). CDR3 length: 14 amino acids. This CDR3 reads CASSPDRIIYEQYF. The CDR3 DNA is TGTGCCAGCAGCCCCGACAGGATTATCTACGAGCAGTACTTC.

This clone has just a few counts. The J gene is TRBJ2-2, the V gene TRBV5-4, with TRBD1 as a possible D gene (6 bases). This CDR3 spans 15 amino acids. V was clipped by 2 bases and J by 3 bases, with 11 bases between them. From germline, CDR1 is SGHNT and CDR2 YYREEE (reference sequence). CDR3 loop: CASSFTGIYTGELFF. The CDR3 region has the DNA TGTGCCAGCAGCTTTACAGGGATTTACACCGGGGAGCTGTTTTTT.

This chain links TRBV18 with TRBJ1-1; 8 bases fit TRBD1. CDR1 KGHSH and CDR2 LQKENI come from the germline V gene. This CDR3 region has 12 residues. Trimming removed 4 bases from V and 6 bases from J; junction bases left unmatched: 1. The CDR3 coding sequence is TGTGCCAGCTCACTACAGGGGGCTGAAGCTTTCTTT. The encoded protein is CASSLQGAEAFF.

J is TRBJ1-1 and V is TRBV7-9; the D is unclear. Germline CDR1 and CDR2: SEHNR and FQNEAQ (reference sequence). The CDR3 length is 13 residues. Trimming cost V 1 base and J 0 bases, with 3 bases left between them. The CDR3 sequence is CASSLVMNTEAFF. The CDR3 region has the DNA TGTGCCAGCAGCTTAGTCATGAACACTGAAGCTTTCTTT.

The chain uses TRBV6-1 and TRBJ1-1; D is perhaps TRBD1 (6 bases). The germline CDR1 and CDR2 sequences are MNHNS and SASEGT. V was cut by 5 bases and J by 3 bases, with 10 bases left in between. The CDR3 covers 13 residues. CDR3 sequence: CASSLQGYTEAFF. The DNA of the CDR3 is TGTGCCAGCAGTTTACAGGGATACACTGAAGCTTTCTTT.

The V gene is TRBV10-3, the J gene TRBJ2-7; 13 bases line up with TRBD2. Losses at the gene ends were 2 bases for V and 4 bases for J; bases not matched to a gene: 11. CDR1 is ENHRY, CDR2 SYGVKD, per germline. The CDR3 has 18 amino acids. The CDR3 DNA reads as TGTGCCATCAGTGAGGGGGGACCCGGGACTAGCGGGATTTACGAGCAGTACTTC. It encodes CAISEGGPGTSGIYEQYF.